This TCR beta chain was sequenced in a study of cytomegalovirus exposure and HLA in healthy donors. The PCR used 60 Vbeta and 13 Jbeta primers. TCRdb's copy holds only in-frame clones and misses some; the assay was immunoSEQ multiplex PCR. Of 150,000 or so clones listed, approximately 80% are singletons. Input material: PBMCs. The sequence came from a male donor in good health and CMV-seronegative.

The chain's CDR3 is CASSLGKPNYGYTF. The CDR3 nucleotides are TGCGCCAGCAGTCTAGGCAAGCCTAACTATGGCTACACCTTC. V is TRBV5-1 and J is TRBJ1-2; D is unresolved. The CDR3 covers 14 residues. Per germline, CDR1 SGHRS and CDR2 YFSETQ. Trimming removed 5 bases from V and 0 bases from J, with 11 bases in between.